This record looks at one T cell receptor beta chain sequence and its context. This record comes from a study of blood T cell repertoires in COVID-19. On the study more broadly: The samples span acute and convalescent COVID-19 from the United States, Italy and Spain. From T cells, B-cell-depleted T cells, or PBMCs came the material, which was cDNA or gDNA.

CDR1 and CDR2 (germline): SGHRS, YFSETQ. The CDR3 sequence is 15 residues long. Trimming shortened V by 4 bases and J by 4 bases, and 14 bases separated the two germline ends. As processed by the authors: Cell counts per sample came from amplifying reference gene primers. TCRdb's copy holds only in-frame clones and misses some; the assay was immunoSEQ multiplex PCR. That table supplies the V and J calls and clone size; D and trimming were determined from the DNA. The data contain about 180,000 clones, approximately 90% of them singletons. The chain couples TRBV5-1 to TRBJ2-2; D call uncertain. The TCR originated in a man between 18 and 29 years old who had recovered from COVID-19. The specimen sequenced was peripheral blood. DNA for the CDR3: TGCGCCAGCAGCCCTGAAAGGAGAGGCACCGGGGAGCTGTTTTTT. Protein: CASSPERRGTGELFF.